This T cell receptor beta chain was sequenced for a study of blood T cell repertoires in COVID-19. In the study overall: PBMCs, B-cell-depleted T cells, or T cells provided the cDNA or gDNA that made up the material.

Using immunoSEQ multiplex PCR, the repertoire was profiled, and TCRdb retains in-frame clones only, with some absent. This repertoire shows 300,000 to 400,000 clones, about nine tenths found once; its top ten account for around 10%. Germline V gives CDR1 SGHRS, CDR2 YFSETQ. V shed 4 bases and J 6 bases; nucleotides not matched to a gene: 14. The CDR3 loop spans 17 amino acids. Seattle cases were enrolled at active infection and followed longitudinally. J is TRBJ2-2 and V is TRBV5-1; 8 bases are a match to TRBD2. Sequencing input: peripheral blood. This sequence originates from a man aged 30-40 years with COVID-19, enrolled during active disease. The CDR3 nucleotides read TGCGCCAGCAGCCCACACCTTAGCGGGGTGGCCGCCGGGGAGCTGTTTTTT. This codes for CASSPHLSGVAAGELFF.